Below, 20 T cell receptor beta chains from the same sample are listed, as sequenced in a study of T-cell reconstitution after alpha-beta-depleted transplantation in children. Using unique molecular identifiers, the investigators prepared the TCRbeta library. A single record per CDR3 protein comes from TCRdb applying MiXCR to the PCR reads. The repertoire holds about 400,000 distinct CDR3 sequences, with around 15% as singletons. The material was PBMCs, mostly from graft donor cells, obtained 360 days after TCRalphabeta/CD19-depleted stem cell transplant. These receptors were obtained from a boy under three years old who had a stem cell transplant for Wiskott-Aldrich syndrome, so the T cells may come from the graft donor.

In its sample, this clonotype was seen a few times. CDR3 DNA: TGCGCCAGCAGCCATAACCCGGGGCCGAGGGGCACTGAAGCTTTCTTT. It translates to CASSHNPGPRGTEAFF. This rearrangement joins TRBV4-1 to TRBJ1-1, with a possible D match to TRBD1 (5 bases). The V and J ends lost 3 bases and 4 bases respectively, with 18 bases between them. The CDR3 spans 16 residues. Germline V gives CDR1 MGHRA, CDR2 YSYEKL.

The chain couples TRBV12-3 or TRBV12-4 to TRBJ1-1; D might be TRBD1 (6 bases). CDR3 size: 12 residues. The V and J ends lost 5 bases and 6 bases respectively, with 10 bases between them. CDR3 residues: CASSLTGPEAFF. CDR3 sequence (DNA): TGTGCCAGCAGTCTCACAGGGCCTGAAGCTTTCTTT.

This clonotype was found many times. V is TRBV7-6 and J is TRBJ2-1; the D is unclear. Between the trimmed V and J ends, which lost 1 base and 0 bases, there was a span of 10 bases. Germline V gene sequence: CDR1 SGHVS, CDR2 FNYEAQ. The CDR3 is 16 residues long. The CDR3 loop reads CASSLGFSNSYNEQFF. In DNA form, the CDR3 reads TGTGCCAGCAGCTTAGGGTTTTCCAACTCCTACAATGAGCAGTTCTTC.

This clonotype turned up a few times. The chain carries TRBV29-1 and TRBJ2-5, with TRBD2 identical over 11 bases. Per germline, CDR1 SQVTM and CDR2 ANQGSEA. This CDR3 region has 16 residues. Trimming took 3 bases from V and 1 from J; bases not matched to a gene: 7. For the CDR3, the DNA is TGCAGCGTTGACCTTAGCGGGAGGGCCTCCCAAGAGACCCAGTACTTC. It codes for CSVDLSGRASQETQYF.

The genes are TRBV5-1 and TRBJ2-5, with a weak D call TRBD1 (5 bases). The CDR3 contains 12 residues. Trimming removed 4 bases from V and 2 bases from J, with 6 bases in between. CDR1 and CDR2 from the germline V gene are SGHRS and YFSETQ. The CDR3 DNA follows: TGCGCCAGCAGCAGACAGCAAGAGACCCAGTACTTC. Translating it yields CASSRQQETQYF. Full variable domain (remainder filled in from reference TRBV5-1 and TRBJ2-5): KAGVTQTPRYLIKTRGQQVTLSCSPISGHRSVSWYQQTPGQGLQFLFEYFSETQRNKGNFPGRFSGRQFSNSRSEMNVSTLELGDSALYLCASSRQQETQYFGPGTRLLVL.

The chain carries TRBV5-1 and TRBJ1-4, with D perhaps TRBD1 (6 bases). Deletions cut 0 bases from V and 3 bases from J, with 9 bases between. The V gene's germline CDR1 is SGHRS and CDR2 YFSETQ. CDR3 length: 15 amino acids. This CDR3 is CASSLGQAPNEKLFF. DNA for the CDR3: TGCGCCAGCAGCTTGGGACAGGCACCTAATGAAAAACTGTTTTTT. Based on the CDR3 plus reference TRBV5-1 and TRBJ1-4, the full variable domain is KAGVTQTPRYLIKTRGQQVTLSCSPISGHRSVSWYQQTPGQGLQFLFEYFSETQRNKGNFPGRFSGRQFSNSRSEMNVSTLELGDSALYLCASSLGQAPNEKLFFGSGTQLSVL.

The V and J genes are TRBV2 and TRBJ2-3, with D possibly TRBD2 on 6 matching bases. Germline V lookup: CDR1 SNHLY, CDR2 FYNNEI. Trimming cost V 7 bases and J 3 bases, with 17 bases left between them. CDR3 length equals 15 residues. The CDR3 DNA reads as TGTGCCAGCAACGGATGGACGAGCGGGACAGATACGCAGTATTTT. Residues: CASNGWTSGTDTQYF.

This clonotype appeared many times. The chain recombines TRBV24-1 with TRBJ2-1, with TRBD1 matching over 9 bases. The J segment lost 6 bases and the V segment lost 1 base, leaving 6 bases of the junction unmatched. Germline loops: CDR1 KGHDR, CDR2 SFDVKD. This CDR3 has 16 amino acids. Here the CDR3 DNA reads TGTGCCACCAGTGATTTTAGTGGACAGGGGACCAATGAGCAGTTCTTC. It translates to CATSDFSGQGTNEQFF.

This chain links TRBV7-9 with TRBJ2-5; 7 nucleotides agree with TRBD2. Unmatched junction bases numbered 13, after V lost 5 bases and J lost 1 base. Germline V lookup: CDR1 SEHNR, CDR2 FQNEAQ (reference sequence). This CDR3 region has 17 residues. In DNA, the CDR3 is TGTGCCAGCAGCGACTCTTTTAGCGGGCCCCTCCAAGAGACCCAGTACTTC. It specifies CASSDSFSGPLQETQYF.

This clonotype appeared many times. J is TRBJ2-3 and V is TRBV7-2; 12 nucleotides match TRBD2. This CDR3 is built from 14 residues. The J segment lost 3 bases and the V segment lost 8 bases, leaving 3 bases of the junction unmatched. Germline V gene sequence: CDR1 SGHTA, CDR2 FQGNSA. As DNA, the CDR3 is TGTGCCAGCGGGACTAGCGGGTCTACAGATACGCAGTATTTT. Translation gives CASGTSGSTDTQYF.

In its sample, this clonotype was seen a few times. J is TRBJ2-6 and V is TRBV2; D unclear. The V end was cut by 3 bases, the J end by 2 bases, with 11 bases between. CDR1 and CDR2 (germline): SNHLY, FYNNEI. The CDR3 totals 16 residues. The CDR3 DNA reads TGTGCCAGCAGTGAGACCCGGGTGGCTGGGGCCAACGTCCTGACTTTC. This translates into CASSETRVAGANVLTF.

The CDR3 DNA reads TGCAGTGCTTACGCTCGGCCGGGGGGATTTACTTACAATGAGCAGTTCTTC. Protein sequence: CSAYARPGGFTYNEQFF. The chain recombines TRBV20-1 with TRBJ2-1; TRBD2 matches 7 bases. Germline values: CDR1 DFQATT, CDR2 SNEGSKA (reference sequence). The CDR3 has 17 amino acids. V was pared by 5 bases and J by 4 bases, with 17 bases of the junction left unmatched.

This clonotype occurred a few times. The V call is TRBV6-5, the J call TRBJ2-1, with 10 bases aligning to TRBD2. The V and J ends lost 6 bases and 4 bases, in that order; junction bases with no gene match: 6. The germline V gene encodes CDR1 MNHEY and CDR2 SVGAGI. CDR3 length equals 15 residues. This CDR3 is CASRPRLAGYNEQFF. The DNA for the CDR3 is TGTGCCAGCAGACCCCGACTAGCGGGTTACAATGAGCAGTTCTTC.

The V gene is TRBV15, the J gene TRBJ2-5; tentatively, D is TRBD2 (5 bases). The germline gives CDR1 LNHNV, CDR2 YYDKDF (reference sequence). The CDR3 covers 16 residues. V was trimmed by 1 base and J by 4 bases, leaving 16 bases between them. CDR3 in amino acids: CATSRGPPGFGETQYF. The CDR3 DNA sequence: TGTGCCACCAGCAGAGGTCCACCGGGATTCGGAGAGACCCAGTACTTC.

This clonotype has at least ten counts. CDR3 DNA: TGCGCCAGCAGCTTGGGACGGCGGGACAGGGAGTATGGCTACACCTTC. Residues: CASSLGRRDREYGYTF. The chain links TRBV5-1 to TRBJ1-2; 9 bases are a match to TRBD1. The CDR3 loop spans 16 amino acids. CDR1 is SGHRS and CDR2 is YFSETQ in the germline V gene. Germline trimming cut 0 bases from V and 5 bases from J; bases unmatched to any gene: 8.

V usage is TRBV5-1 and J usage is TRBJ2-5, with D possibly matching TRBD1 (6 bases). The V and J ends lost 5 bases and 1 base respectively, with 15 bases between them. The CDR3 has 15 amino acids. Germline loops: CDR1 SGHRS, CDR2 YFSETQ. The CDR3 DNA is TGCGCCAGCAGACCCCGGGACATCCGCCAAGAGACCCAGTACTTC. Translated, it gives CASRPRDIRQETQYF. The full variable domain, completed using reference TRBV5-1 and TRBJ2-5, is KAGVTQTPRYLIKTRGQQVTLSCSPISGHRSVSWYQQTPGQGLQFLFEYFSETQRNKGNFPGRFSGRQFSNSRSEMNVSTLELGDSALYLCASRPRDIRQETQYFGPGTRLLVL.

This chain connects TRBV3-1 to TRBJ2-5, with 8 bases matching TRBD2. The CDR3 has 17 amino acids. V was pared by 1 base and J by 2 bases, with 9 bases of the junction left unmatched. The germline CDR1 and CDR2 sequences are LGHDT and YNNKEL (reference sequence). The CDR3 is CASSQGMSGGDQETQYF. CDR3 bases: TGTGCCAGCAGCCAAGGGATGAGCGGGGGCGATCAAGAGACCCAGTACTTC.

V and J are TRBV24-1 and TRBJ2-7, with 9 positions matching TRBD2. The CDR3 consists of 13 residues. J lost 4 bases, V lost 4 bases, and 1 base had no gene match. Germline V gene data show CDR1 as KGHDR and CDR2 as SFDVKD. Written as DNA, the CDR3 is TGTGCCACCAGTGAAAGCGGGAGGTACGAGCAGTACTTC. Amino acid sequence: CATSESGRYEQYF.

In its sample, this clonotype was seen many times. The chain has TRBV27 and TRBJ2-7; perhaps TRBD2 as D (6 bases). CDR1 and CDR2 from the germline V gene are MNHEY and SMNVEV (reference sequence). The CDR3 consists of 14 residues. V was shortened by 3 bases and J by 0 bases, with 9 bases between the two germline ends. As DNA, the CDR3 is TGTGCCAGCAGTTTTGCGGGGACCTCCTACGAGCAGTACTTC. The encoded protein is CASSFAGTSYEQYF.

This clonotype has just a few counts. The chain joins TRBV20-1 to TRBJ2-1, with 7 positions matching TRBD2. The CDR3 has 21 residues. V was pared by 0 bases and J by 3 bases, with 23 bases of the junction left unmatched. Germline V lookup: CDR1 DFQATT, CDR2 SNEGSKA (reference sequence). The CDR3 here is CSARDWGSSGGPRRIYNEQFF. Here the CDR3 DNA reads TGCAGTGCTAGAGATTGGGGGTCATCGGGGGGACCGAGACGGATCTACAATGAGCAGTTCTTC.